Below, one T cell receptor beta chain is given with its context. As yet, its antigen is unknown. TCRdb redid the calling of the 5' RACE reads with MiXCR, one entry per CDR3 protein. The table shows roughly 64,000 distinct CDR3 sequences, with 20% to 25% occurring only once. There are 15 residues in the CDR3. Germline CDR1 ENHRY, CDR2 SYGVKD. V dropped 3 bases and J dropped 4 bases, with 15 bases sitting between them. Study outcomes and limitations: Larger-cohort validation covered only one TCR beta V-J rearrangement.

The genes are TRBV10-3 and TRBJ1-1; D remains ambiguous. Sequencing input: memory CD4+ T cells sorted from a lymph node. Sample subset: memory CD4+ T cells, CD4+CD45RO+CD25-. This TCR was sampled from a female donor with breast cancer. For the CDR3, the DNA is TGTGCCATCAGTGAAGCTAAGGGCCCGAGCACTGAAGCTTTCTTT. As protein: CAISEAKGPSTEAFF.